This T cell receptor (beta chain) is drawn from a study of T cells expressing NK-cell markers. Study-wide background: Sorted CD3+CD56+NKG2C+, CD3+CD56+NKG2C- and CD3+CD56-NKG2C+ T-cell subsets were beta-chain profiled. With respect to HCMV, most of the eight sequenced donors were seropositive, and one was seronegative.

TCRdb re-called the 5' RACE reads and gives one entry per CDR3 protein, without DNA. The listing records about 430,000 distinct CDR3 sequences. On this clonotype: What it binds is unknown.

Germline CDR1 is KGHDR and CDR2 is SFDVKD. This CDR3 has 14 residues. Findings and caveats of the study: Several donors likewise had their CD3+CD56-NKG2C+ fraction led by these clonotypes. The dominant NKG2C+ clonotypes represented 1.0-7.0% of CD8+ T cells in six donors.

The rearrangement uses TRBV24-1 and TRBJ2-2. This receptor was taken from a woman aged 45-65 years in good health. The sequencing input was blood T cells: a sorted CD56 or NKG2C T cell subset, CD4+ or CD8+ T cells, or bulk PBMC T cells (not recorded which). The chain's CDR3 is CATKYFQDTGELFF.